These T cell receptor beta chains were read from a single sample in a study of blood T cell repertoires in COVID-19. Sequenced by immunoSEQ multiplex PCR; TCRdb stores in-frame clones only, minus some. Of some 250,000 clones in the sample, roughly 88% were seen once. Sample: PBMCs or T cells enriched from blood (not recorded which). The receptors derive from a woman between 50 and 59 years old who had recovered from COVID-19. Both conserved end residues are part of each CDR3. Fields, in order: D gene, V gene, J gene, clone size, CDR3 protein, CDR3 DNA. The D gene is left open where the match is weak. Clone size appears in some rows only: once, few, many, or a class for an expanded clone.

D gene: -
V gene: TRBV6-5
J gene: TRBJ2-7
clone size: -
CDR3 protein: CASTRGVYEQYF
CDR3 DNA: TGTGCCAGCACCAGGGGAGTCTACGAGCAGTACTTC

D gene: -
V gene: TRBV28
J gene: TRBJ1-5
clone size: -
CDR3 protein: CASSLRGSSNQPQHF
CDR3 DNA: TGTGCCAGCAGTTTAAGGGGGAGTAGCAATCAGCCCCAGCATTTT

D gene: -
V gene: TRBV30
J gene: TRBJ2-1
clone size: -
CDR3 protein: CAWSTLAADYNEQFF
CDR3 DNA: TGTGCCTGGAGTACCCTAGCAGCAGACTACAATGAGCAGTTCTTC

D gene: -
V gene: TRBV12-3/TRBV12-4
J gene: TRBJ1-1
clone size: -
CDR3 protein: CASSRSPKPEAFF
CDR3 DNA: TGTGCCAGCAGTAGGAGTCCGAAGCCTGAAGCTTTCTTT

D gene: -
V gene: TRBV3-1/TRBV3-2
J gene: TRBJ1-1
clone size: -
CDR3 protein: CASSLFTRNTEAFF
CDR3 DNA: TGTGCCAGCAGCCTCTTCACCAGGAACACTGAAGCTTTCTTT

D gene: TRBD1
V gene: TRBV5-6
J gene: TRBJ1-6
clone size: -
CDR3 protein: CASSFLSGQPASPLHF
CDR3 DNA: TGTGCCAGCAGTTTCCTCTCGGGACAGCCGGCTTCACCCCTCCACTTT

D gene: TRBD2
V gene: TRBV6-5
J gene: TRBJ2-3
clone size: -
CDR3 protein: CASREGGADTQYF
CDR3 DNA: TGTGCCAGCCGGGAGGGGGGTGCAGATACGCAGTATTTT

D gene: -
V gene: TRBV4-1
J gene: TRBJ2-5
clone size: -
CDR3 protein: CASSQEGGAGQETQYF
CDR3 DNA: TGCGCCAGCAGCCAAGAGGGGGGGGCAGGTCAAGAGACCCAGTACTTC

D gene: -
V gene: TRBV5-1
J gene: TRBJ2-7
clone size: -
CDR3 protein: CASSLWGQTYEQYF
CDR3 DNA: TGCGCCAGCAGCTTGTGGGGGCAAACCTACGAGCAGTACTTC

D gene: TRBD1
V gene: TRBV7-2
J gene: TRBJ1-5
clone size: -
CDR3 protein: CASSLATGGQPQHF
CDR3 DNA: TGTGCCAGCAGCTTAGCGACAGGGGGTCAGCCCCAGCATTTT

D gene: TRBD2
V gene: TRBV28
J gene: TRBJ2-2
clone size: -
CDR3 protein: CASGGGLNTGELFF
CDR3 DNA: TGTGCCAGCGGGGGGGGATTGAACACCGGGGAGCTGTTTTTT

D gene: TRBD1
V gene: TRBV28
J gene: TRBJ2-7
clone size: -
CDR3 protein: CASVQGGYEQYF
CDR3 DNA: TGTGCCAGTGTACAGGGGGGCTACGAGCAGTACTTC

D gene: TRBD1
V gene: TRBV28
J gene: TRBJ1-1
clone size: once
CDR3 protein: CASRPQGAPNTEAFF
CDR3 DNA: TGTGCCAGCAGGCCTCAGGGGGCTCCAAACACTGAAGCTTTCTTT

D gene: TRBD2
V gene: TRBV28
J gene: TRBJ2-1
clone size: -
CDR3 protein: CASRVWGEGHNEQFF
CDR3 DNA: TGTGCCAGCAGGGTTTGGGGGGAGGGACACAATGAGCAGTTCTTC

D gene: TRBD1
V gene: TRBV10-3
J gene: TRBJ2-3
clone size: -
CDR3 protein: CAISVQGVTDTQYF
CDR3 DNA: TGTGCCATCAGTGTCCAGGGGGTCACAGATACGCAGTATTTT

D gene: -
V gene: TRBV2
J gene: TRBJ1-1
clone size: -
CDR3 protein: CASSERGAVFVNTEAFF
CDR3 DNA: TGTGCCAGCAGTGAACGGGGGGCGGTTTTTGTGAACACTGAAGCTTTCTTT

D gene: -
V gene: TRBV29-1
J gene: TRBJ1-1
clone size: -
CDR3 protein: CSVPARNTEAFF
CDR3 DNA: TGCAGCGTTCCCGCGAGAAATACTGAAGCTTTCTTT